This TCR beta chain was observed in a study of T cells in Graves' hyperthyroidism and ophthalmopathy. Thyroid ultrasound and orbital computed tomography, with clinical symptoms and serum thyroxine and TRAb, informed diagnoses. Amplified TCR beta CDR3 regions came from RNA transcripts. A first-round RT-PCR of the TCR CDR3 used the HTBI primer set. TCRdb fed the multiplex PCR reads into MiXCR, producing one record per CDR3 protein. The data contain 400,000 to 550,000 distinct CDR3 sequences, under 15% of them singletons. V shed 0 bases and J 3 bases; nucleotides not matched to a gene: 6. This CDR3 is built from 15 residues. Germline loops: CDR1 GTSNPN, CDR2 SVGIG (reference sequence). This clonotype was picked up many times.

This receptor was obtained from a woman aged 18-29 years with Graves' hyperthyroidism. What was sequenced was blood. The V call is TRBV30, the J call TRBJ2-7; 9 bases are a match to TRBD2. CDR3 DNA sequence: TGTGCCTGGAGTGTAGGCGGTAGCGGGAGCTACGAGCAGTACTTC. It encodes CAWSVGGSGSYEQYF.